These T cell receptor beta chains were read from a single sample in a study of T-cell memory formation after mild COVID-19. MiXCR, applied by TCRdb to the 5' RACE reads, yields one record per CDR3 protein. The table has hundreds of thousands of distinct CDR3 sequences, roughly 18% seen once. Sequencing was performed on PBMCs or a T cell subset sorted from them (not recorded which). The receptors derive from a man aged 18 to 30 who had mild COVID-19 (a few samples of this study predate the infection). Cell type and time point are not known. Each CDR3 is given with its conserved first and last residue. The D gene is left open where the match is weak. Some rows mark clone size as missing; the rest say once, few, many or name a class of expanded clone.

v_call,clone_size,j_call,d_call,cdr3_aa,cdr3_nt
TRBV20-1,-,TRBJ1-1,-,CSAIEGVDTEAFF,TGCAGTGCTATCGAGGGTGTCGACACTGAAGCTTTCTTT
TRBV28,many,TRBJ1-1,-,CASSFFFEANTEAFF,TGTGCCAGCAGTTTCTTCTTTGAGGCGAACACTGAAGCTTTCTTT
TRBV5-1,-,TRBJ2-5,TRBD2,CASSLAPGLAGQETQYF,TGCGCCAGCAGCTTGGCTCCGGGACTAGCGGGACAAGAGACCCAGTACTTC
TRBV20-1,-,TRBJ1-6,-,CSGRMSGDSYNSPLHF,TGCAGTGGACGTATGTCGGGGGACTCCTATAATTCACCCCTCCACTTT
TRBV6-1,few,TRBJ2-3,-,CASSEAVWRGGTDTQYF,TGTGCCAGCAGTGAAGCAGTCTGGCGGGGAGGAACAGATACGCAGTATTTT
TRBV23-1,few,TRBJ2-3,TRBD1,CASPTLQGATDTQYF,TGCGCCAGCCCCACACTACAGGGGGCGACAGATACGCAGTATTTT
TRBV5-5,few,TRBJ1-3,TRBD1,CASRPGQGAQGNTIYF,TGTGCCAGCAGACCGGGACAGGGGGCGCAGGGAAACACCATATATTTT
TRBV29-1,-,TRBJ1-2,TRBD1,CSVEAYRGGSYTF,TGCAGCGTTGAAGCGTACAGGGGCGGGAGCTACACCTTC
TRBV15,-,TRBJ2-1,-,CATSRDPESSFNEQFF,TGTGCCACCAGCAGAGATCCCGAAAGCAGTTTCAATGAGCAGTTCTTC
TRBV9,-,TRBJ1-1,TRBD1,CASSAPGQGADTEAFF,TGTGCCAGCAGCGCCCCGGGACAGGGGGCGGACACTGAAGCTTTCTTT
TRBV19,-,TRBJ1-1,-,CASSNKRMNTEAFF,TGTGCCAGTAGTAATAAACGGATGAACACTGAAGCTTTCTTT
TRBV19,-,TRBJ2-3,-,CACSSSGGRYTDTQYF,TGTGCCTGTAGTTCATCGGGCGGGCGCTACACAGATACGCAGTATTTT
TRBV5-6,-,TRBJ2-5,TRBD2,CASSLLAGGPETQYF,TGTGCCAGCAGCTTACTAGCGGGGGGGCCGGAGACCCAGTACTTC
TRBV4-3,-,TRBJ2-3,-,CASSQEDRRESDTQYF,TGCGCCAGCAGCCAAGAGGATCGAAGGGAATCAGATACGCAGTATTTT
TRBV29-1,-,TRBJ2-5,TRBD1,CSAGTAKETQYF,TGCAGCGCCGGGACAGCTAAAGAGACCCAGTACTTC
TRBV5-1,-,TRBJ2-3,-,CASSPRGVNSDTQYF,TGCGCCAGCTCTCCCCGGGGCGTGAATTCAGATACGCAGTATTTT
TRBV27,few,TRBJ1-1,-,CASNRAGGNTEAFF,TGTGCCAGCAACCGCGCAGGTGGGAACACTGAAGCTTTCTTT
TRBV12-3/TRBV12-4,-,TRBJ1-5,TRBD1,CASSLGDREVKPQHF,TGTGCCAGCAGTTTAGGAGACAGGGAGGTCAAGCCCCAGCATTTT
TRBV7-8,-,TRBJ2-2,-,CASSLNREAWELFF,TGTGCCAGCAGCTTGAACAGGGAGGCCTGGGAGCTGTTTTTT
TRBV27,few,TRBJ2-7,-,CASSLRTNWVTYEQYF,TGTGCCAGCAGTCTCAGAACTAATTGGGTAACCTACGAGCAGTACTTC
TRBV2,few,TRBJ2-2,-,CASSVLVDTGELFF,TGTGCCAGCAGTGTGTTGGTAGACACCGGGGAGCTGTTTTTT
TRBV4-1,many,TRBJ1-5,-,CASSQDAGSNQPQHF,TGCGCCAGCAGCCAAGACGCTGGTAGCAATCAGCCCCAGCATTTT
TRBV5-1,many,TRBJ2-1,-,CASSLDREQFF,TGCGCCAGCAGCTTGGACAGAGAGCAGTTCTTC